The T cell receptor beta chain under discussion was sequenced for a study of untreated major depressive disorder. The count of this clone is one. Its antigen remains unidentified. The CDR3 has 14 residues. Germline V gives CDR1 SQVTM, CDR2 ANQGSEA. V shed 4 bases and J shed 0 bases, with 11 bases lying between them. Generated by immunoSEQ multiplex PCR, the TCRdb table keeps only in-frame clones and is missing some. Of roughly 14,000 clones in the sample, 75% to 95% were seen once. Study-level points and caveats: TRBV05-01 (Vbeta 5.1) usage was higher in CD4+ T cells of depressed patients than controls.

The source material was CD4+ T cells from PBMCs. The chain recombines TRBV29-1 with TRBJ2-3; no firm D call. The clonotype was recovered from a woman aged 25 to 45 with major depressive disorder. CDR3 loop: CSVGRTTSTDTQYF. The DNA of the CDR3 is TGCAGCGTTGGACGGACCACTAGCACAGATACGCAGTATTTT.